The rows below give T cell receptor beta chains drawn from one sample of a study of breast tumors, draining lymph nodes, adjacent tissues. TCRdb reprocessed the multiplex PCR reads via MiXCR and lists one record per CDR3 protein. The sample carries about 120,000 distinct CDR3 sequences, just under 20% recorded once. Material for sequencing was axillary lymph node tissue. These receptors all stem from a female donor with breast cancer. Some clones in this sample may be carry-over from other donors' samples. CDR3s include the opening cysteine and the closing phenylalanine or tryptophan. A D gene is named only where the DNA matches it firmly. Size is omitted from some rows. Given values are once, few, many or a class for expanded clones.

J: TRBJ2-2; D: TRBD2; V: TRBV5-1; size: -; CDR3: CASSRLAGGHTGELFF; DNA: TGCGCCAGCAGCCGCCTAGCGGGGGGGCACACCGGGGAGCTGTTTTTT
J: TRBJ1-2; D: -; V: TRBV6-1; size: many; CDR3: CASSELGLNYGYTF; DNA: TGTGCCAGCAGTGAATTAGGATTAAACTATGGCTACACCTTC
J: TRBJ1-5; D: -; V: TRBV28; size: -; CDR3: CASSLVPQGQPQHF; DNA: TGTGCCAGCAGTTTGGTGCCCCAGGGTCAGCCCCAGCATTTT
J: TRBJ2-3; D: TRBD2; V: TRBV2; size: once; CDR3: CASSRTSGNPDTQYF; DNA: TGTGCCAGCAGCCGGACTAGCGGGAACCCAGATACGCAGTATTTT
J: TRBJ2-1; D: TRBD2; V: TRBV20-1; size: many; CDR3: CSARERGVSYNEQFF; DNA: TGCAGTGCTAGGGAGCGGGGGGTATCCTACAATGAGCAGTTCTTC
J: TRBJ1-1; D: -; V: TRBV9; size: -; CDR3: CASSPGGGSYTEAFF; DNA: TGTGCCAGCAGCCCTGGCGGAGGGTCGTACACTGAAGCTTTCTTT
J: TRBJ1-2; D: -; V: TRBV5-1; size: many; CDR3: CASSLGGLDRGYTF; DNA: TGCGCCAGCAGCTTGGGGGGACTCGATCGGGGCTACACCTTC
J: TRBJ2-7; D: -; V: TRBV7-9; size: many; CDR3: CASSLAGAHEQYF; DNA: TGTGCCAGCAGCTTAGCCGGGGCCCACGAGCAGTACTTC
J: TRBJ2-4; D: TRBD1; V: TRBV5-4; size: -; CDR3: CASRPRGRVLIKNIQYF; DNA: TGTGCCAGCAGGCCCAGGGGGCGCGTTCTCATCAAAAACATTCAGTACTTC
J: TRBJ1-1; D: -; V: TRBV29-1; size: -; CDR3: CSVGQFDTEAFF; DNA: TGCAGCGTTGGACAGTTTGATACTGAAGCTTTCTTT
J: TRBJ1-2; D: -; V: TRBV7-2; size: many; CDR3: CASSFGQALGGYTF; DNA: TGTGCCAGCAGCTTTGGCCAGGCCCTAGGGGGCTACACCTTC
J: TRBJ1-4; D: TRBD1; V: TRBV12-3/TRBV12-4; size: many; CDR3: CASSLSGGQEKLFF; DNA: TGTGCCAGCAGTTTATCAGGGGGCCAGGAAAAACTGTTTTTT
J: TRBJ2-7; D: TRBD2; V: TRBV20-1; size: many; CDR3: CSAEVASGGYEQYF; DNA: TGCAGTGCTGAAGTTGCTAGCGGGGGTTACGAGCAGTACTTC
J: TRBJ1-5; D: TRBD1; V: TRBV5-1; size: few; CDR3: CASSLDTGGRQPQHF; DNA: TGCGCCAGCAGCTTGGACACAGGGGGCCGGCAGCCCCAGCATTTT
J: TRBJ1-5; D: TRBD1; V: TRBV6-1; size: many; CDR3: CASRFGTVYNQPQHF; DNA: TGTGCCAGCAGGTTCGGGACAGTGTACAATCAGCCCCAGCATTTT
J: TRBJ1-4; D: -; V: TRBV20-1; size: many; CDR3: CSAREKGKGKLFF; DNA: TGCAGTGCTAGAGAAAAGGGGAAAGGAAAACTGTTTTTT
J: TRBJ2-7; D: TRBD1; V: TRBV5-6; size: many; CDR3: CASSKGQGLYEQYF; DNA: TGTGCCAGCAGCAAGGGACAGGGGCTTTACGAGCAGTACTTC
J: TRBJ2-5; D: -; V: TRBV18; size: -; CDR3: CASSPRDTQETQYF; DNA: TGTGCCAGCTCACCACGGGACACGCAAGAGACCCAGTACTTC
J: TRBJ2-1; D: -; V: TRBV5-6; size: -; CDR3: CASSLYRSSRSFNEQFF; DNA: TGTGCCAGCAGCTTGTATAGGTCTAGCCGTTCCTTCAATGAGCAGTTCTTC
J: TRBJ1-6; D: TRBD1; V: TRBV5-4; size: -; CDR3: CASKRTGGNSPLHF; DNA: TGTGCCAGCAAAAGGACAGGGGGTAATTCACCCCTCCACTTT